This section outlines one T cell receptor (beta chain) sequence together with its context. Its antigen is unknown. These data are taken from a study of CD4 T cell repertoires in COVID-19. Study information: Other coronavirus spike proteins restimulated relabeled CFSE-low cells expanded with IL-2 for about eleven days.

Points from the study as a whole: Several top expanded SARS-CoV-2-reactive clonotypes were shared by two or three memory subsets. In SARS-CoV and/or HKU1 spike cultures, between roughly 6 and 27% of SARS-CoV-2 clonotypes reappeared.

Between the trimmed V and J ends, which lost 7 bases and 7 bases, there was a span of 14 bases. The CDR3 contains 14 residues. CDR1 and CDR2 (germline): MDHEN, SYDVKM. These memory T cells were uncultured and sequenced directly after ex vivo isolation. The method was immunoSEQ multiplex PCR; TCRdb's version includes in-frame clones alone and lacks a portion of them. The sample holds 8,000 or so clones, 84% seen once. This specimen consisted of effector memory CD4+ T cells from blood, obtained before the COVID-19 pandemic. This TCR was sampled from a human donor who had COVID-19. This sequence joins TRBV28 and TRBJ2-6; TRBD1 is a possible D gene (6 bases). CDR3 loop: CASKRDTAANVLTF. CDR3 bases: TGTGCCAGCAAACGGGACACCGCAGCCAACGTCCTGACTTTC.